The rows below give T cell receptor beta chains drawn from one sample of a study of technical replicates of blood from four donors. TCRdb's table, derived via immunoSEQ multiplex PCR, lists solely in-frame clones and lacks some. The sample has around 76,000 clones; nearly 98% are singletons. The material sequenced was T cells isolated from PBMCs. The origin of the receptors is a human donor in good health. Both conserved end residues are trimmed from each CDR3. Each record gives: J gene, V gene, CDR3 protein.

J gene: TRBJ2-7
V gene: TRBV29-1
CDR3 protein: SVVADSSYEQY

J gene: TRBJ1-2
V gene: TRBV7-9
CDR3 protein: ASSLGQQNGYT

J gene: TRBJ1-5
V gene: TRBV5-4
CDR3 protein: ASSFMGGGQPQH

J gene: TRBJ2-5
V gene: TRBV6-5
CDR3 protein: ASSYPGTSRDGTQY

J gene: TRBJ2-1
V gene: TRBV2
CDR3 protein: ATAGSYNEQF

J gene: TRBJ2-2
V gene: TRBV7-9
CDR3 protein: ASKGGQGITGELF

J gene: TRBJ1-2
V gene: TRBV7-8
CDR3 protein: ASSQQGGYGYT

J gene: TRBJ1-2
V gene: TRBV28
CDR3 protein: ASSPRSLLGYT

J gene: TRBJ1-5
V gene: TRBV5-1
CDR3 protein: ASSEMAGGAGQPQH

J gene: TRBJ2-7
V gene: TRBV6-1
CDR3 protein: ASSELGDEQY

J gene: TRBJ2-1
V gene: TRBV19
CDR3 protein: ASSIPSGTSYNEQF

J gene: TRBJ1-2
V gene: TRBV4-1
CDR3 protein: ASSHGGGAYGYT

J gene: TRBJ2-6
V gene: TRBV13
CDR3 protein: ASSYSGGWANVLT

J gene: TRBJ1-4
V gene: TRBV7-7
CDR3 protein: ASSLGDSFNEKLF

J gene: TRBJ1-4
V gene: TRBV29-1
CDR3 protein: SGGTAGEKLF

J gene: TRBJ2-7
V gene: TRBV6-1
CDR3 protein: ASIGANIYEQY

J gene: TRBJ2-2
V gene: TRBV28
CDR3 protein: ASRLELRPGELF

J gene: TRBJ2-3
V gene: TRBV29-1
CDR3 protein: SVEDVSDTQY

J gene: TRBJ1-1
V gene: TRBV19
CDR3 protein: ASSLGQGAGTEAF

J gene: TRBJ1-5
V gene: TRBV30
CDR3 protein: AWSVSQNQPQH

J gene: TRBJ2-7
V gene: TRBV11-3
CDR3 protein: ASSLDLPGSSYEQY

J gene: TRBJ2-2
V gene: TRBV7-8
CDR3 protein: ASSLAMPLAGRRELF

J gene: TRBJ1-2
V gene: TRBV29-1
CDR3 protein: SVERQYGYT

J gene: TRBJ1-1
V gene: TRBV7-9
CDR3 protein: ASSAQQGALIEAF

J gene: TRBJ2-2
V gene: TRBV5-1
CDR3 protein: ASSFQGTGELF

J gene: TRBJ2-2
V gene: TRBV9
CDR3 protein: ASSAVPGLGELF

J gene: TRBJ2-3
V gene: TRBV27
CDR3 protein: ASSLTLQGFADTQY

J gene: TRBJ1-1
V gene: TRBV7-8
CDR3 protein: ASSSRGTEAF

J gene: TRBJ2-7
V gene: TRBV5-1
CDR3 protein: ASSLTAGGAYEQY

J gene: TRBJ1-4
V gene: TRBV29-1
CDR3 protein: SVEDLRGAARTNEKLF

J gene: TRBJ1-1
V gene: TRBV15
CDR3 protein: ATSRGGTGGYVSLEAF

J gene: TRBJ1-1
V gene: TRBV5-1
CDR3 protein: ASADIKNTEAF

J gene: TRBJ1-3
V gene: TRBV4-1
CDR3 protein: ASSQGQGKTGNTIY

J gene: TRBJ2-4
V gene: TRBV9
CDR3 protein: ASSVTGSKNIQY

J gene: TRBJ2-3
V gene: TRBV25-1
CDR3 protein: ASSEYVSLSDTQY

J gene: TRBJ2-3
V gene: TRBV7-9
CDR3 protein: ASSPPDAPGTDTQY

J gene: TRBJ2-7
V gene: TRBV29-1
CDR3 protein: SVAGQLSSYEQY

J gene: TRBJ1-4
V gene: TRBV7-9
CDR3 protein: ASSLALRTAGEKLF

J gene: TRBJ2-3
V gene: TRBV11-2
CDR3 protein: ASSQQKNTQY

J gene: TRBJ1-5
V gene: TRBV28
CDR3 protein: ASSYLQGNQPQH

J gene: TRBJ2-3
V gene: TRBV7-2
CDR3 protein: ASSPRASTDTQY

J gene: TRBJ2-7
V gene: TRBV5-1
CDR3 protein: ASQGGTSGGNEQY

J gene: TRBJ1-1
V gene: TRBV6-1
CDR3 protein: ASSVSGTEAF

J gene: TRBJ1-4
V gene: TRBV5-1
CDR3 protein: ASSLWGIRETTNEKLF

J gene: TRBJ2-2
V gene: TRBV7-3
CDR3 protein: ASSPRTSGGATGELF

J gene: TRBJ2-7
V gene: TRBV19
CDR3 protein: ATRGAGAYEQY

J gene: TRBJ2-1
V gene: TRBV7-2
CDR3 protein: ASSLAFPGLAVDEQF

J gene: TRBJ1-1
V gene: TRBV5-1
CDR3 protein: ASSVSGGTKAF

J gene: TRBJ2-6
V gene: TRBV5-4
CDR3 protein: ASSFSASGANVLT

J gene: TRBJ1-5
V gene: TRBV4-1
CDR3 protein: ASSQAPSTGQPQH